A single sample gave rise to the 27 T cell receptor beta chains below, sequenced in a study of blood T cells in healthy people across ages. Sample-barcoded 5' priming and a J-beta primer mix drove a second PCR of roughly 7 to 11 cycles. One entry per CDR3 protein, called by TCRdb with MiXCR from the 5' RACE reads. The table records 850,000 or so distinct CDR3 sequences, 25% to 35% of them present only once. Sequencing was done on a sample of blood. The receptors originated from a woman aged 80 or over in good health.

Comments on this clonotype: Since a much larger clone is just one base distant, this may be a read error. The chain links TRBV6-5 to TRBJ2-1, with 8 bases that match TRBD1. This CDR3 is 15 amino acids long. Germline-derived CDR1 and CDR2 are MNHEY and SVGAGI. CDR3 DNA sequence: TGTGCCAGCAGTTCCCCCCGCAGGGGGCTTAATGAGCGGTTCTTC. It is translated as CASSSPRRGLNERFF.

Concerning this clonotype: The CDR3 ends on some other residue instead of the conserved phenylalanine or tryptophan, so this is likely a read error. The V gene is TRBV7-2, the J gene TRBJ2-3; D might be TRBD2 (7 bases). This CDR3 has 14 amino acids. Germline V CDR1 and CDR2: SGHTA, FQGNSA. V lost 3 bases and J 3 bases, leaving 10 bases between the germline ends. The CDR3 protein is CASSLGGPTDTQYC. The CDR3 DNA sequence: TGTGCCAGCAGCTTGGGGGGGCCAACAGATACGCAGTATTGT.

The chain joins TRBV3-1 to TRBJ2-3, with D perhaps TRBD2 (6 bases). Germline CDR1 is LGHDT and CDR2 is YNNKEL (reference sequence). The CDR3 contains 15 residues. The V end lost 4 bases, the J end lost 2 bases, and 13 bases lay between the germline ends. CDR3 sequence: CASSRRGLPTDTQYF. For the CDR3, the DNA is TGTGCCAGCAGCCGGAGGGGACTCCCCACAGATACGCAGTATTTT.

The chain is built from TRBV6-5 and TRBJ1-1; D call uncertain. Trimming took off 6 bases at V and 8 bases at J, with 10 bases between the two ends. This CDR3 is built from 11 residues. Germline CDR1 MNHEY, CDR2 SVGAGI. The CDR3 DNA follows: TGTGCCAGCAGCTCTAAGCTAGAAGCTTTCTTT. This gives the protein CASSSKLEAFF.

This clonotype is a singleton in its sample. Just one base apart from a much larger clone, this may be a read error. The gene calls are TRBV15 and TRBJ2-1; TRBD2 matches at 14 bases. The ends lost 3 bases at V and 0 bases at J; junction bases unmatched: 10. This CDR3 has 20 amino acids. The V gene's germline CDR1 is LNHNV and CDR2 YYDKDF (reference sequence). This chain's CDR3 is CATSRRTSGGSGISYNEQFF. CDR3 DNA sequence: TGTGCCACCAGCAGGCGGACTAGCGGGGGGTCCGGAATCTCCTACAATGAGCAGTTCTTC. Drawing the rest from reference TRBV15 and TRBJ2-1, the complete variable domain is DAMVIQNPRYQVTQFGKPVTLSCSQTLNHNVMYWYQQKSSQAPKLLFHYYDKDFNNEADTPDNFQSRRPNTSFCFLDIRSPGLGDTAMYLCATSRRTSGGSGISYNEQFFGPGTRLTVL.

This chain connects TRBV5-1 to TRBJ2-1; maybe TRBD2 (5 bases). This CDR3 has 16 residues. V gave up 0 bases and J gave up 2 bases, with 12 bases separating them. Germline lookup yields CDR1 SGHRS and CDR2 YFSETQ. CDR3 residues: CASSLGWAGAYNEQFF. The CDR3 nucleotides are TGCGCCAGCAGCTTGGGGTGGGCGGGCGCCTACAATGAGCAGTTCTTC.

The chain combines TRBV6-5 with TRBJ1-3; the match to TRBD1 covers 8 bases. Trimming removed 6 bases from V and 5 bases from J; junction bases left unmatched: 9. The CDR3 loop spans 15 amino acids. The germline CDR1 and CDR2 sequences are MNHEY and SVGAGI. The DNA of the CDR3 is TGTGCCAGCAGCTTAGGACAGGGCGGGAGAAACACCATATATTTT. Translated: CASSLGQGGRNTIYF.

The table lists this clonotype with many counts. This rearrangement joins TRBV18 to TRBJ1-4; D is unresolved. The CDR3 runs 13 residues. Trimming took 3 bases from V and 5 from J, leaving 7 bases between them. Per germline, CDR1 KGHSH and CDR2 LQKENI. The CDR3 DNA reads as TGTGCCAGCTCACCTACGGGCAATGAAAAACTGTTTTTT. Translation gives CASSPTGNEKLFF. Full variable domain (missing parts from reference TRBV18 and TRBJ1-4): NAGVMQNPRHLVRRRGQEARLRCSPMKGHSHVYWYRQLPEEGLKFMVYLQKENIIDESGMPKERFSAEFPKEGPSILRIQQVVRGDSAAYFCASSPTGNEKLFFGSGTQLSVL.

The sample holds a few counts of this clonotype. This rearrangement joins TRBV20-1 to TRBJ2-7; 7 nucleotides match TRBD2. J lost 2 bases, V lost 4 bases, and 5 bases had no gene match. Germline CDR1 reads DFQATT; CDR2 reads SNEGSKA (reference sequence). The CDR3 covers 13 residues. CDR3 in amino acids: CSAKSGGAYEQYF. As DNA, the CDR3 is TGCAGTGCTAAGAGTGGGGGGGCCTACGAGCAGTACTTC.

The chain couples TRBV10-3 to TRBJ1-4; TRBD1 is a possible D gene (6 bases). Germline CDR1 ENHRY, CDR2 SYGVKD. Trimming shortened V by 4 bases and J by 0 bases, and 9 bases separated the two germline ends. This CDR3 spans 15 amino acids. Here the CDR3 reads CAISVGAATNEKLFF. CDR3 nucleotide sequence: TGTGCCATCAGTGTGGGGGCTGCAACTAATGAAAAACTGTTTTTT.

This clonotype was observed many times. V usage is TRBV6-6 and J usage is TRBJ2-6; D not resolved. Germline-derived CDR1 and CDR2 are MNHNY and SVGAGI (reference sequence). The length of the CDR3 is 14 residues. Trimming took 2 bases from V and 1 from J, leaving 3 bases between them. DNA for the CDR3: TGTGCCAGCAGTTACGGATCTGGGGCCAACGTCCTGACTTTC. Amino acids: CASSYGSGANVLTF.

This clonotype was recorded a few times. J is TRBJ1-5 and V is TRBV7-2, with a possible D match to TRBD1 (6 bases). The CDR3 is 14 residues long. CDR1 SGHTA and CDR2 FQGNSA come from the germline V gene. Trimming took off 5 bases at V and 3 bases at J, with 11 bases between the two ends. The CDR3 nucleotides read TGTGCCAGCAGCGCGGGGGCAGTCAATCAGCCCCAGCATTTT. This sequence encodes CASSAGAVNQPQHF.

This clonotype has ten or more counts. The V and J genes are TRBV6-1 and TRBJ1-5; D is uncertain. Germline V gene sequence: CDR1 MNHNS, CDR2 SASEGT. Trimming cost V 0 bases and J 2 bases, with 11 bases left between them. The length of the CDR3 is 16 residues. The CDR3 reads CASSEAVAEGNQPQHF. The CDR3 DNA reads TGTGCCAGCAGTGAAGCTGTGGCAGAAGGCAATCAGCCCCAGCATTTT.

This clonotype came up a few times. The gene calls are TRBV12-3 or TRBV12-4 and TRBJ1-2, with D tentatively TRBD1 (5 bases). V dropped 2 bases and J dropped 2 bases, with 9 bases sitting between them. There are 14 residues in the CDR3. CDR3 nucleotide sequence: TGTGCCAGCAGTTTAAGGGGAACGAACTATGGCTACACCTTC. This sequence encodes CASSLRGTNYGYTF.

J is TRBJ1-5 and V is TRBV30; D possibly corresponds to TRBD1 (6 bases). The CDR3 contains 14 residues. Germline V gene sequence: CDR1 GTSNPN, CDR2 SVGIG (reference sequence). V lost 7 bases, J lost 3 bases, and 16 bases lay in between. CDR3 in amino acids: CASSAGALNQPQHF. In nucleotides, the CDR3 is TGTGCCTCTTCGGCAGGGGCGCTCAATCAGCCCCAGCATTTT.

Note on this clonotype: A much more abundant neighbour one base away suggests this may be a read error. This CDR3 is CASRIGGPNNEQYF. CDR3 DNA: TGTGCCAGCAGAATCGGGGGGCCGAACAATGAGCAGTACTTC. The genes are TRBV6-2 or TRBV6-3 and TRBJ2-1; a possible D gene is TRBD2 (7 bases). The J call may be faulty, since TRBJ2-7 better matches the DNA end. CDR3 length: 14 residues. Germline CDR1 MNHEY, CDR2 SVGEGT.

J is TRBJ2-1 and V is TRBV27; D uncertain. The germline V gene has CDR1 MNHEY and CDR2 SMNVEV (reference sequence). CDR3 length equals 15 residues. The V and J ends lost 4 bases and 0 bases respectively, with 10 bases between them. In DNA, the CDR3 is TGTGCCAGCAGTTCCGGCTCCCACTCCTACAATGAGCAGTTCTTC. Translating gives CASSSGSHSYNEQFF.

This clonotype was observed a handful of times. The chain has TRBV6-2 or TRBV6-3 and TRBJ1-5, with no clear D. The CDR3 is 13 residues long. The V end was cut by 2 bases, the J end by 15 bases, with 17 bases between. Germline CDR1 MNHEY, CDR2 SVGEGT. CDR3 residues: CASSYTSGGSAHF. The CDR3 DNA follows: TGTGCCAGCAGTTACACTTCAGGCGGCAGCGCGCATTTT.

J is TRBJ2-3 and V is TRBV28; possibly TRBD1 or TRBD2 for D (5 bases each). Trimming left V 5 bases short and J 4 bases short, with 19 bases between. Germline CDR1 reads MDHEN; CDR2 reads SYDVKM. The CDR3 loop spans 16 amino acids. CDR3 DNA: TGTGCCAGCAGTCCACGACGAGGGACGGGGCCAGATACGCAGTATTTT. Its protein product is CASSPRRGTGPDTQYF.

This clonotype was found a few times. This CDR3 is CASTPQGVSTDTQYF. CDR3 DNA: TGTGCCAGCACCCCTCAGGGAGTGAGCACAGATACGCAGTATTTT. The chain uses TRBV27 and TRBJ2-3; D tentatively fits TRBD1 or TRBD2 (5 bases each). V was pared by 7 bases and J by 0 bases, with 14 bases between. The CDR3 has 15 amino acids. CDR1 and CDR2 (germline): MNHEY, SMNVEV (reference sequence).

The rearrangement links TRBV10-3 to TRBJ1-6; D uncertain. CDR1 is ENHRY and CDR2 is SYGVKD in the germline V gene. V lost 4 bases, J lost 7 bases, and 11 bases lay in between. The CDR3 contains 14 residues. The CDR3 spells CAISVDGPNSPLHF. As DNA, the CDR3 is TGTGCCATCAGTGTTGACGGGCCAAATTCACCCCTCCACTTT.

V gene TRBV6-2 or TRBV6-3 combines with J gene TRBJ2-4; 7 nucleotides align to TRBD1. The V segment lost 6 bases and the J segment 1 base; nucleotides outside the gene matches: 9. CDR1 and CDR2 from the germline V gene are MNHEY and SVGEGT. This CDR3 has 16 residues. This chain's CDR3 is CASRYEGARAKNIQYF. The CDR3 nucleotides read TGTGCCAGCAGATATGAGGGGGCCAGGGCCAAAAACATTCAGTACTTC.

There are many counts of this clonotype. V and J are TRBV6-2 or TRBV6-3 and TRBJ2-5, with 11 bases lining up with TRBD2. The CDR3 consists of 15 residues. Germline V gene data show CDR1 as MNHEY and CDR2 as SVGEGT. After removal of 6 bases from V and 3 bases from J, the junction contained 6 bases not matched to a gene. CDR3 coding DNA: TGTGCCAGCAGAACCGGGACTAGCGGAAAAGAGACCCAGTACTTC. Translation gives CASRTGTSGKETQYF.

The table lists this clonotype with a few counts. DNA for the CDR3: TGTGCCAGCAGCAAAGTTAAGACTAGCGGACGCACAGATACGCAGTATTTT. This translates into CASSKVKTSGRTDTQYF. The chain is built from TRBV21-1 and TRBJ2-3; the D call in the table, TRBD2, was not verified against the DNA. TRBV21-1 is tagged as a pseudogene. The CDR3 spans 17 residues.

Ten or more counts support this clonotype. This rearrangement joins TRBV27 to TRBJ2-7; the D call may be TRBD1 or TRBD2 (7 bases each). This CDR3 is 13 amino acids long. CDR1 and CDR2 (germline): MNHEY, SMNVEV (reference sequence). Trimming removed 4 bases at V and 7 bases at J, with 14 bases between. The CDR3 loop reads CASSSGGVGEQYF. CDR3 bases: TGTGCCAGCAGTTCAGGGGGGGTTGGGGAGCAGTACTTC.

The J gene is TRBJ2-5, the V gene TRBV19; D remains ambiguous. The V end lost 6 bases, the J end lost 5 bases, and 16 bases lay between the germline ends. Germline V gene sequence: CDR1 LNHDA, CDR2 SQIVND (reference sequence). The CDR3 sequence is 14 residues long. The CDR3 here is CASRTAESRETQYF. DNA of the CDR3: TGTGCCAGTAGAACGGCAGAGTCGAGGGAGACCCAGTACTTC.

The chain has TRBV19 and TRBJ1-5; 7 bases line up with TRBD1. The CDR3 spans 12 residues. Germline V CDR1 and CDR2: LNHDA, SQIVND (reference sequence). V lost 5 bases to trimming and J lost 13 bases; unmatched junction nucleotides: 8. CDR3 DNA: TGTGCCAGTAGTTCACAGACAGGGCCTCAGCATTTT. Residues: CASSSQTGPQHF.